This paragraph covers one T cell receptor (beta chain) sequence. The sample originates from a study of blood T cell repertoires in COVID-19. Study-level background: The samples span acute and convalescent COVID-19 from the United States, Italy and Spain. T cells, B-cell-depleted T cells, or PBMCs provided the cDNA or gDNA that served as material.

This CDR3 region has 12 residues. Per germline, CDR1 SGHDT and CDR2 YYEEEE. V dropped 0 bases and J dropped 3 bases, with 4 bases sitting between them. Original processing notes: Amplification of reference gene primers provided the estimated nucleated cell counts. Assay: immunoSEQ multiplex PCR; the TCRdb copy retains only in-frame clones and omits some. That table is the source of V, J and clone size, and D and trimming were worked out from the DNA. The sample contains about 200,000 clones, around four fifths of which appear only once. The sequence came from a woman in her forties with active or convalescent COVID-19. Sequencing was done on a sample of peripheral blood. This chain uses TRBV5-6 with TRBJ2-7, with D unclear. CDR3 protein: CASSLELYEQYF. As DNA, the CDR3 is TGTGCCAGCAGCTTGGAACTCTACGAGCAGTACTTC.